Detailed here is one T cell receptor beta chain. These data come from a study of technical replicates of blood from a few donors. The germline V gene has CDR1 SGDLS and CDR2 YYNGEE. This CDR3 region has 15 residues. The V gene lost 4 bases and the J gene lost 1 base, with 13 bases spanning the gap. Assay: immunoSEQ multiplex PCR; the TCRdb copy retains only in-frame clones and omits some. The table lists about 73,000 clones, about 92% of them singletons, with about 0.26% in the top ten. V and J are TRBV9 and TRBJ2-3; D is possibly TRBD2 (5 bases). The sequence was collected from a human donor in good health. The source material was T cells isolated from PBMCs. CDR3 nucleotide sequence: TGTGCCAGCAGCCCCATAGACGGGGGCACAGATACGCAGTATTTT. This translates into CASSPIDGGTDTQYF. Variable domain in full (rest from reference TRBV9 and TRBJ2-3): DSGVTQTPKHLITATGQRVTLRCSPRSGDLSVYWYQQSLDQGLQFLIQYYNGEERAKGNILERFSAQQFPDLHSELNLSSLELGDSALYFCASSPIDGGTDTQYFGPGTRLTVL.